The 23 T cell receptor beta chains below were found in one sample sequenced in a study of T cells in narcolepsy (dated 2018 in TCRdb). Libraries came from the immunoSEQ multiplex PCR assay. TCRdb limited this immuneACCESS table to in-frame rearrangements with V and J called. A share of clones is missing; checked studies link under half to unresolved V genes, and the rest is unexplained. Here the sample has around 35,000 clones; approximately 80% occur a single time. The top ten clones comprise 0.8% to 1.2% of the sample. The sequencing sample was made of memory (CD45RA-) CD4+ T cells from blood. Taken with the paper, the label for cell subset or site translates to: memory T cells sorted ex vivo from peripheral blood. The receptors originated from a human donor in good health.

This clone was found once. V and J are TRBV2 and TRBJ1-2; D unresolved. The CDR3 sequence is 12 residues long. CDR1 and CDR2 (germline): SNHLY, FYNNEI. Trimming removed 4 bases from V and 4 bases from J, with 7 bases in between. CDR3 coding DNA: TGTGCCAGCAGTGCACGTCGCTATGGCTACACCTTC. This gives the protein CASSARRYGYTF.

This clone counts as medium-sized. V is TRBV4-1 and J is TRBJ1-3; no clear D. The CDR3 is 15 amino acids. V dropped 0 bases and J dropped 4 bases, with 10 bases sitting between them. Germline loops: CDR1 MGHRA, CDR2 YSYEKL. CDR3 residues: CASSQDIGYGNTIYF. For the CDR3, the DNA is TGCGCCAGCAGCCAAGATATCGGCTACGGAAACACCATATATTTT.

V and J are TRBV6-1 and TRBJ1-2; the D is unclear. Germline loops: CDR1 MNHNS, CDR2 SASEGT. This CDR3 is 13 amino acids long. The germline V and J ends were trimmed by 6 bases and 5 bases, with 13 bases remaining between them. The CDR3 sequence: CASSPAAGYGYTF. The DNA of the CDR3 is TGTGCCAGCAGCCCGGCCGCTGGGTATGGCTACACCTTC.

The V call is TRBV10-3, the J call TRBJ2-1; 7 bases fit TRBD2. The CDR3 contains 14 residues. The ends lost 10 bases at V and 4 bases at J; junction bases unmatched: 10. Germline CDR1 and CDR2: ENHRY and SYGVKD. The CDR3 region has the DNA TGTGCCACCACGGGGGGAAGATTATACAATGAGCAGTTCTTC. Translated: CATTGGRLYNEQFF.

This chain links TRBV9 with TRBJ1-5; TRBD1 agrees at 9 bases. The germline V gene encodes CDR1 SGDLS and CDR2 YYNGEE. The CDR3 totals 14 residues. Trimming cost V 2 bases and J 7 bases; bases outside gene matches: 4. The chain's CDR3 is CASSVGTGPQPQHF. The DNA of the CDR3 is TGTGCCAGCAGCGTCGGGACAGGGCCCCAGCCCCAGCATTTT.

The CDR3 here is CASSLGGGSYNEQFF. The CDR3 bases are TGTGCCAGCAGCTTGGGGGGCGGTTCCTACAATGAGCAGTTCTTC. The chain uses TRBV5-4 and TRBJ2-1; a possible D gene is TRBD1 (5 bases). V lost 0 bases, J lost 1 base, and 8 bases lay in between. This CDR3 is built from 15 residues. CDR1 and CDR2 from the germline V gene are SGHNT and YYREEE (reference sequence).

In its sample, this clone was seen once. J is TRBJ2-5 and V is TRBV19; 8 nucleotides agree with TRBD2. After removal of 10 bases from V and 2 bases from J, the junction contained 6 bases not matched to a gene. Germline-derived CDR1 and CDR2 are LNHDA and SQIVND (reference sequence). There are 13 residues in the CDR3. The CDR3: CATKRGKQETQYF. In DNA, the CDR3 is TGTGCCACCAAGCGGGGGAAGCAAGAGACCCAGTACTTC. Full variable domain (outside the CDR3, taken from reference TRBV19 and TRBJ2-5): DGGITQSPKYLFRKEGQNVTLSCEQNLNHDAMYWYRQDPGQGLRLIYYSQIVNDFQKGDIAEGYSVSREKKESFPLTVTSAQKNPTAFYLCATKRGKQETQYFGPGTRLLVL.

V is TRBV5-4 and J is TRBJ1-1, with a weak D call TRBD1 (5 bases). Trimming took off 4 bases at V and 2 bases at J, with 15 bases between the two ends. Germline CDR1 is SGHNT and CDR2 is YYREEE (reference sequence). The CDR3 is made up of 15 amino acids. The CDR3 loop reads CASSTTQAGNTEAFF. Written as DNA, the CDR3 is TGTGCCAGCAGCACCACACAGGCGGGAAACACTGAAGCTTTCTTT.

J is TRBJ1-2 and V is TRBV6-6, with no clear D. V lost 2 bases and J 8 bases, leaving 12 bases between the germline ends. Germline V gene lookup returns CDR1 MNHNY and CDR2 SVGAGI (reference sequence). The CDR3 is 13 amino acids. The CDR3: CASSYNAVGGYTF. As DNA, the CDR3 is TGTGCCAGCAGTTACAACGCGGTGGGAGGCTACACCTTC.

The V gene is TRBV28, the J gene TRBJ2-7; D is ambiguous. Matching the DNA end better, TRBJ2-1 makes the J call doubtful. The germline V gene encodes CDR1 MDHEN and CDR2 SYDVKM. The CDR3 runs 12 residues. The CDR3 spells CASSLSSNEQFF. In DNA, the CDR3 is TGTGCCAGCAGTTTGAGCTCCAATGAGCAGTTCTTC.

This clone was seen only once. The rearrangement links TRBV9 to TRBJ1-5; D unresolved. Trimming left V 3 bases short and J 3 bases short, with 10 bases between. The CDR3 is 14 residues long. Per germline, CDR1 SGDLS and CDR2 YYNGEE. In DNA, the CDR3 is TGTGCCAGCAGCGACAGCCCCGCCAATCAGCCCCAGCATTTT. Amino acid sequence: CASSDSPANQPQHF.

This chain uses TRBV9 with TRBJ1-1, with D maybe TRBD1 (6 bases). This CDR3 has 15 residues. V was cut by 2 bases and J by 4 bases, with 15 bases left in between. Germline V gene sequence: CDR1 SGDLS, CDR2 YYNGEE. The CDR3 is CASSVIPETGTEAFF. The CDR3 bases are TGTGCCAGCAGCGTGATCCCCGAGACAGGCACTGAAGCTTTCTTT.

The chain has TRBV5-1 and TRBJ2-1; 11 positions match TRBD2. CDR3 length equals 17 residues. Losses at the gene ends were 0 bases for V and 3 bases for J; bases not matched to a gene: 5. Germline assignment: CDR1 SGHRS and CDR2 YFSETQ. The CDR3 region has the DNA TGCGCCAGCAGCTTGGTTAGCGGGGGGGCCAGCTACAATGAGCAGTTCTTC. Protein sequence: CASSLVSGGASYNEQFF.

J is TRBJ2-7 and V is TRBV28, with D possibly being TRBD1 or TRBD2 (5 bases each). Per the germline V gene, CDR1 is MDHEN and CDR2 is SYDVKM. The CDR3 covers 13 residues. V dropped 6 bases and J dropped 7 bases, with 16 bases sitting between them. The CDR3 sequence is CASRARGLGEQYF. CDR3 bases: TGTGCCAGCAGGGCGAGGGGATTGGGGGAGCAGTACTTC.

In the case of this clone: At one of its ends the junction is not consistent with the germline gene, which may arise from a read error. The chain carries TRBV6-5 and TRBJ1-4, with D possibly matching TRBD1 (6 bases). The V gene's germline CDR1 is MNHEY and CDR2 SVGAGI. This CDR3 is 14 amino acids long. For the CDR3, the DNA is TGTGCCAGCAGACCCCGGGACACTAGTGAAAAACTGTTTTTT. Translating gives CASRPRDTSEKLFF.

The chain links TRBV19 to TRBJ1-6; TRBD1 matches 7 bases. There are 15 residues in the CDR3. The J segment lost 5 bases and the V segment lost 5 bases, leaving 6 bases of the junction unmatched. The germline V gene encodes CDR1 LNHDA and CDR2 SQIVND (reference sequence). This chain's CDR3 is CASSFPGTDNSPLHF. DNA for the CDR3: TGTGCCAGTAGTTTCCCCGGGACAGATAATTCACCCCTCCACTTT.

This chain links TRBV7-9 with TRBJ2-2; 9 nucleotides match TRBD2. CDR3 size: 19 residues. Germline values: CDR1 SEHNR, CDR2 FQNEAQ (reference sequence). V lost 5 bases to trimming and J lost 5 bases; unmatched junction nucleotides: 18. The CDR3 region has the DNA TGTGCCAGCAGCAAGACGACGGGGACTAGCTGGCTGGTAACCGGGGAGCTGTTTTTT. Amino acid sequence: CASSKTTGTSWLVTGELFF.

V usage is TRBV30 and J usage is TRBJ2-4, with 8 positions matching TRBD1. Germline loops: CDR1 GTSNPN, CDR2 SVGIG (reference sequence). Trimming removed 5 bases from V and 2 bases from J; junction bases left unmatched: 2. CDR3 size: 13 residues. Here the CDR3 DNA reads TGTGCCTGGGGACAGGGAACCAAAAACATTCAGTACTTC. Translated, it gives CAWGQGTKNIQYF.

The chain links TRBV29-1 to TRBJ2-2, with D possibly TRBD1 on 6 matching bases. CDR1 is SQVTM and CDR2 is ANQGSEA in the germline V gene. The germline V and J ends were trimmed by 3 bases and 5 bases, with 10 bases remaining between them. The CDR3 totals 13 residues. CDR3 nucleotide sequence: TGCAGCGTTGAGGCCAGGGGAACCGGGGAGCTGTTTTTT. It encodes CSVEARGTGELFF.

This chain connects TRBV28 to TRBJ1-6; TRBD1 might be the D (6 bases). V lost 7 bases and J lost 7, with 11 bases in between. There are 13 residues in the CDR3. Germline V gene lookup returns CDR1 MDHEN and CDR2 SYDVKM. As DNA, the CDR3 is TGTGCCAGCAACGGACAGAAAAATTCACCCCTCCACTTT. Protein sequence: CASNGQKNSPLHF.

As DNA, the CDR3 is TGTGCCAGTAGTATAGTTCGGGGCACCGGACTAGCGGGAGGACAAGAGACCCAGTACTTC. Encoded protein: CASSIVRGTGLAGGQETQYF. V gene TRBV19 combines with J gene TRBJ2-5; TRBD2 aligns across 14 bases. This CDR3 has 20 amino acids. The V gene end was trimmed by 1 base and the J gene end by 2 bases; junction bases not matched to a gene: 12. Germline V gives CDR1 LNHDA, CDR2 SQIVND (reference sequence).

The chain is built from TRBV5-1 and TRBJ2-3; no reliable D call. Per germline, CDR1 SGHRS and CDR2 YFSETQ. V was shortened by 0 bases and J by 6 bases, with 8 bases between the two germline ends. The CDR3 runs to 13 residues. The CDR3 DNA follows: TGCGCCAGCAGCTTGGACACTCCGGATACGCAGTATTTT. Protein product: CASSLDTPDTQYF.

This clone was counted once. This chain links TRBV5-1 with TRBJ2-2; D uncertain. V was pared by 6 bases and J by 0 bases, with 15 bases between. The CDR3 has 16 residues. Germline assignment: CDR1 SGHRS and CDR2 YFSETQ. CDR3 sequence: CASTITGVTNTGELFF. DNA for the CDR3: TGCGCCAGCACCATAACGGGTGTTACGAACACCGGGGAGCTGTTTTTT.